The 9 T cell receptor beta chains in this list originate from one sample, sequenced in a study of tumor-infiltrating lymphocytes in primary liver carcinoma. TCR beta cDNA was reverse-transcribed from roughly 520 ng of total RNA. The reaction used a constant-region primer and ProtoScript II reverse transcriptase. Nested multiplex PCR, run for three rounds with slightly modified ARM-PCR, yielded TCR beta libraries. Researchers ran the first two PCR rounds for roughly 11 cycles each with TRBV1-TRBV30 forward primers and a C-beta reverse primer. TCRdb analysed the multiplex PCR reads with MiXCR anew, one entry per CDR3 protein. The sample has approximately 190,000 distinct CDR3 sequences; 85% are singletons. Co-extracted RNA and DNA came from roughly 20-30 mg of unsorted bulk tissue. Sequencing input: tumor tissue from primary liver carcinoma. The source of these receptors is a man aged 40-55 years with primary liver carcinoma and hepatitis B virus infection.

The chain recombines TRBV5-4 with TRBJ2-5, with D tentatively TRBD2 (5 bases). The V and J ends lost 4 bases and 5 bases respectively, with 15 bases between them. There are 14 residues in the CDR3. Germline V gene data show CDR1 as SGHNT and CDR2 as YYREEE (reference sequence). The CDR3 reads CASSLAQVWETQYF. In DNA, the CDR3 is TGTGCCAGCAGCCTAGCTCAGGTGTGGGAGACCCAGTACTTC. The full variable domain, in which reference TRBV5-4 and TRBJ2-5 provide the parts outside the CDR3, is ETGVTQSPTHLIKTRGQQVTLRCSSQSGHNTVSWYQQALGQGPQFIFQYYREEENGRGNFPPRFSGLQFPNYSSELNVNALELDDSALYLCASSLAQVWETQYFGPGTRLLVL.

The rearrangement links TRBV11-1 to TRBJ2-7; the match to TRBD1 covers 8 bases. Germline V gene data show CDR1 as SGHAT and CDR2 as FQDESV (reference sequence). The CDR3 runs to 15 residues. Here the CDR3 DNA reads TGTCCCAACAGCTCGCTTCCAGGGGGCGCCTACGAGCAGTACTTC. As protein: CPNSSLPGGAYEQYF.

This rearrangement joins TRBV11-1 to TRBJ2-1; D gene unclear. V lost 7 bases and J lost 7, with 14 bases in between. Germline values: CDR1 SGHAT, CDR2 FQDESV (reference sequence). The length of the CDR3 is 13 residues. The CDR3: CASKVGLENEQFF. In DNA form, the CDR3 reads TGTGCCAGCAAAGTTGGCCTGGAGAATGAGCAGTTCTTC.

About this clonotype itself: Germline and junction disagree at one end, which may indicate a read error. The chain recombines TRBV5-5 with TRBJ2-5; D is perhaps TRBD1 (5 bases). The CDR3 runs to 14 residues. Germline V CDR1 and CDR2: SGHKS, YYEKEE (reference sequence). CDR3 DNA: TGTACCAGCAACTCGAAGGCTAGGGGAGAGACCCAGTACTTC. It codes for CTSNSKARGETQYF.

Regarding this clonotype: At one of its ends the junction is not consistent with the germline gene, which may arise from a read error. The chain combines TRBV6-6 with TRBJ2-1; D not resolved. This CDR3 comprises 11 residues. In germline, CDR1 is MNHNY, CDR2 SVGAGI (reference sequence). The CDR3: CASSSLDEQIF. CDR3 DNA sequence: TGTGCCAGTTCGAGTCTGGATGAGCAGATCTTC.

This clonotype rates as medium-sized. The chain links TRBV29-1 to TRBJ2-5; TRBD1 matches 7 bases. Germline V lookup: CDR1 SQVTM, CDR2 ANQGSEA. Germline trimming cut 7 bases from V and 4 bases from J; bases unmatched to any gene: 9. CDR3 length: 13 amino acids. CDR3 DNA: TGCAGCGGCATACAGGGGACGGGAGAGACCCAGTACTTC. Encoded protein: CSGIQGTGETQYF.

Comments on this clonotype: At one end, the junction sequence differs from germline, possibly due to a read error. CDR3 sequence: CASMRTRGNQPQHF. CDR3 in DNA: TGTGCTAGCATGAGGACACGGGGCAATCAGCCCCAGCATTTT. The chain combines TRBV6-1 with TRBJ1-5; TRBD1 might be the D (5 bases). Germline V gene sequence: CDR1 MNHNS, CDR2 SASEGT. The CDR3 is made up of 14 amino acids.

The rearrangement uses TRBV14 and TRBJ2-5, with D possibly matching TRBD2 (6 bases). Germline V gives CDR1 SGHDN, CDR2 FVKESK. V was pared by 2 bases and J by 7 bases, with 20 bases between. The CDR3 runs 16 residues. The CDR3: CASSQHRDSRLATQYF. CDR3 sequence (DNA): TGTGCCAGCAGCCAACATCGGGACTCTCGGCTAGCGACCCAGTACTTC.

As concerns this clonotype: Germline and junction disagree at one end, which may indicate a read error. The gene calls are TRBV6-2 or TRBV6-3 and TRBJ1-2; D is uncertain. The CDR3 length is 12 residues. Germline assignment: CDR1 MNHEY and CDR2 SVGEGT. CDR3 sequence reads: CVTRIWEGGCTF. The CDR3 DNA reads TGTGTCACCAGAATATGGGAAGGCGGCTGCACCTTC.